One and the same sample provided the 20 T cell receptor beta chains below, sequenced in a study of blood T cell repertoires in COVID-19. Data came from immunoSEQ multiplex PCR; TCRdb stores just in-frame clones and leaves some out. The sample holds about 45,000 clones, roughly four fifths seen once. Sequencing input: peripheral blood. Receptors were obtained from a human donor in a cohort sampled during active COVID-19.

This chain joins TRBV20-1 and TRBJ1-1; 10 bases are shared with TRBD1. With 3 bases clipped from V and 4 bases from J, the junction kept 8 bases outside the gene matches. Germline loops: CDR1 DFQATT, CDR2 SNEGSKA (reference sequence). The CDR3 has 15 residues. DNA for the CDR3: TGCAGTGCTAGTTACGGGACAGGGGTAATCACTGAAGCTTTCTTT. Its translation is CSASYGTGVITEAFF.

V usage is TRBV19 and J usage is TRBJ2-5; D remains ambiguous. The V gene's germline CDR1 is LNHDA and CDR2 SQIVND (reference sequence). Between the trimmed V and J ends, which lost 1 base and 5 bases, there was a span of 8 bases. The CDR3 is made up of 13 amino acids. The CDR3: CASSIGHTETQYF. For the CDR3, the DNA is TGTGCCAGTAGTATAGGACACACCGAGACCCAGTACTTC.

CDR3 sequence (DNA): TGTGCCAGCAGTACCTCCGACAGGGGCCACGAGCAGTACTTC. Residues: CASSTSDRGHEQYF. V usage is TRBV6-2 or TRBV6-3 and J usage is TRBJ2-7; 8 bases align to TRBD1. Per the germline V gene, CDR1 is MNHEY and CDR2 is SVGEGT. CDR3 length: 14 residues. Germline trimming cut 5 bases from V and 5 bases from J; bases unmatched to any gene: 8.

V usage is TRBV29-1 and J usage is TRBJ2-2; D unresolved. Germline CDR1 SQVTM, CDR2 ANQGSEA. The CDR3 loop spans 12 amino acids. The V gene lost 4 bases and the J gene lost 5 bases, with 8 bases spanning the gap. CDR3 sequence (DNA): TGCAGCGTTGCGGTCCAAACCGGGGAGCTGTTTTTT. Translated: CSVAVQTGELFF.

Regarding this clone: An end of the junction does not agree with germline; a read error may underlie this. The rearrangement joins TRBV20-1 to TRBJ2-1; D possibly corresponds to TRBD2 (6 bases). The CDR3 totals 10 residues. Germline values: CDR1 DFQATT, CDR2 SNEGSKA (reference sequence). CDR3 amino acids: CSARAGDKVF. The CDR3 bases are TGCAGTGCTAGAGCGGGAGATAAGGTCTTC.

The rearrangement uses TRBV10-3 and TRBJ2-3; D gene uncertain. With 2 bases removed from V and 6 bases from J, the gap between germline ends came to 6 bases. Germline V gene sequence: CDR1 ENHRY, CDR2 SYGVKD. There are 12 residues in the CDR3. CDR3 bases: TGTGCCATCAGTGAGATTCGGGATACGCAGTATTTT. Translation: CAISEIRDTQYF.

Written as DNA, the CDR3 is TGTGCCAGCAGTATTAGCGGGAGGGAGACCCAGTACTTC. Protein product: CASSISGRETQYF. The chain joins TRBV6-5 to TRBJ2-5; 10 bases are a match to TRBD2. Germline lookup yields CDR1 MNHEY and CDR2 SVGAGI. The CDR3 has 13 residues. The J segment lost 5 bases and the V segment lost 5 bases, leaving 2 bases of the junction unmatched.

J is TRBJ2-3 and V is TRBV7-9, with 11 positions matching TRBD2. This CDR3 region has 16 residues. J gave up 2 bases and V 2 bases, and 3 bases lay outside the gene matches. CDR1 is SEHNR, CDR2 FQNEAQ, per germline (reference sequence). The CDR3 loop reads CASSLSTSGVTDTQYF. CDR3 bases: TGTGCCAGCAGCTTATCGACTAGCGGGGTCACAGATACGCAGTATTTT.

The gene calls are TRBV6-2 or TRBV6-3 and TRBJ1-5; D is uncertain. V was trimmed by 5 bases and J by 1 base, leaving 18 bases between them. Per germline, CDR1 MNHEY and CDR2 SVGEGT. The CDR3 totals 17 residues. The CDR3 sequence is CASSPGFTRGSNQPQHF. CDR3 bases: TGTGCCAGCAGTCCCGGGTTCACCAGAGGGAGCAATCAGCCCCAGCATTTT.

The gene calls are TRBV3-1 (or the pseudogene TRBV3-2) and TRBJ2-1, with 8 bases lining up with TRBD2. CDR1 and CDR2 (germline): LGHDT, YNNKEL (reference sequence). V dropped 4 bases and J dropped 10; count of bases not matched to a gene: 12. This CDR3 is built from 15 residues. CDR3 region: CASSRVDGRGGEQFF. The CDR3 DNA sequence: TGTGCCAGCAGCCGAGTAGACGGCCGGGGGGGGGAGCAGTTCTTC.

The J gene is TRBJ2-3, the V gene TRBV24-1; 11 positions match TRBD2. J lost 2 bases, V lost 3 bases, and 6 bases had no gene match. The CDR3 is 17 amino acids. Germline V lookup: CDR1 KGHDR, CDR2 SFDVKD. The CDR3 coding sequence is TGTGCCACCAGTGATATGAGACTAGCGGGGACCACAGATACGCAGTATTTT. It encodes CATSDMRLAGTTDTQYF.

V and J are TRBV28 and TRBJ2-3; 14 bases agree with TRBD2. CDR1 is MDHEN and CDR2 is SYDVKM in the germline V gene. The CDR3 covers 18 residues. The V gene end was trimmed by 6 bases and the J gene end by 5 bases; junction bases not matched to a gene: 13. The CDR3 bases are TGTGCCAGCAGCCAAACCTCGGGACTAGCGGGAGTCGGAGATACGCAGTATTTT. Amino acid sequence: CASSQTSGLAGVGDTQYF.

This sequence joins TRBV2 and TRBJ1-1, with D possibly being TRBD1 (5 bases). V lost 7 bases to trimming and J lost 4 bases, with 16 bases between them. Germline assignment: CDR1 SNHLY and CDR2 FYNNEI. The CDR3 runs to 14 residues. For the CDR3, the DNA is TGTGCCAGCACTCAAACAGGACACACCACTGAAGCTTTCTTT. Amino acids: CASTQTGHTTEAFF.

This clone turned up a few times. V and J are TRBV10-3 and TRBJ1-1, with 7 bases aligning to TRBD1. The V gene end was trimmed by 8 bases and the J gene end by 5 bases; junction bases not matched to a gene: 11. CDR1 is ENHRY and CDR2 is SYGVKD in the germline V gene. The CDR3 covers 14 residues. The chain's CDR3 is CAIAEPGQSTEAFF. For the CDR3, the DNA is TGTGCCATCGCCGAACCGGGACAGTCGACTGAAGCTTTCTTT.

Here the CDR3 DNA reads TGTGCCAGCAGCTTGCTCCTAGCGGGACTCTACAATGAGCAGTTCTTC. This sequence encodes CASSLLLAGLYNEQFF. The V and J genes are TRBV5-5 and TRBJ2-1; 9 nucleotides agree with TRBD2. V lost 1 base and J lost 3; bases outside the gene matches: 5. CDR1 and CDR2 (germline): SGHKS, YYEKEE (reference sequence). This CDR3 is built from 16 residues. The entire variable domain, with the rest obtained from reference TRBV5-5 and TRBJ2-1, is as follows: DAGVTQSPTHLIKTRGQQVTLRCSPISGHKSVSWYQQVLGQGPQFIFQYYEKEERGRGNFPDRFSARQFPNYSSELNVNALLLGDSALYLCASSLLLAGLYNEQFFGPGTRLTVL.

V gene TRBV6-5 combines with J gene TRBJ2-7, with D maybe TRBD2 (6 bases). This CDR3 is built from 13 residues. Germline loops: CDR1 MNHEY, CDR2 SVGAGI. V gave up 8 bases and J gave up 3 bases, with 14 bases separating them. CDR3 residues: CASLGGLSYEQYF. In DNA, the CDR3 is TGTGCCAGCCTGGGGGGACTGAGCTACGAGCAGTACTTC.

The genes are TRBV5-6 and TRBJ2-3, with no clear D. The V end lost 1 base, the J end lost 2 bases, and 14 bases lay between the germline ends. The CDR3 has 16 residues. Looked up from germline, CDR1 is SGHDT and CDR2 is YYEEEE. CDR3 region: CASSLRASKNTDTQYF. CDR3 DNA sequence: TGTGCCAGCAGCTTGCGAGCCTCGAAAAACACAGATACGCAGTATTTT.

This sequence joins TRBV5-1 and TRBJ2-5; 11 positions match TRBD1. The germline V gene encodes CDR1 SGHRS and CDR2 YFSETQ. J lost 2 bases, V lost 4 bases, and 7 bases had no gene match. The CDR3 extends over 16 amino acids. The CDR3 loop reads CASSPRDRGGQETQYF. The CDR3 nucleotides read TGCGCCAGCAGCCCACGGGACAGGGGGGGGCAAGAGACCCAGTACTTC.

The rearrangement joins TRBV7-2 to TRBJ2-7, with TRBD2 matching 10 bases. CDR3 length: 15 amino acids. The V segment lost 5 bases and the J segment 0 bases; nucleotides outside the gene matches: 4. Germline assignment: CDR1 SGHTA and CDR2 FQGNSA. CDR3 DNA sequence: TGTGCCAGCAGCCGGACTAGCGGAAGCTCCTACGAGCAGTACTTC. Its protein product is CASSRTSGSSYEQYF.

The CDR3 here is CSVLRNRGRELFF. In nucleotides, the CDR3 is TGCAGCGTCCTCAGAAATAGGGGCCGGGAGCTGTTTTTT. The rearrangement uses TRBV29-1 and TRBJ2-2, with TRBD1 as a possible D gene (5 bases). CDR3 length: 13 residues. With 6 bases removed from V and 9 bases from J, the gap between germline ends came to 17 bases. Germline V gene data show CDR1 as SQVTM and CDR2 as ANQGSEA.